These 14 T cell receptor beta chains originate from one sample sequenced in a study of blood T cell repertoires in COVID-19. TCRdb keeps only in-frame clones here, not all; method: immunoSEQ multiplex PCR. The sample has about 260,000 clones; approximately 90% are singletons. The sample was peripheral blood. The receptors were sampled from a woman aged 40 to 49 with acute or convalescent COVID-19.

The chain links TRBV5-4 to TRBJ1-3, with D possibly TRBD1 on 5 matching bases. Germline V gene sequence: CDR1 SGHNT, CDR2 YYREEE (reference sequence). V was clipped by 7 bases and J by 2 bases, with 10 bases between them. This CDR3 has 13 residues. CDR3: CASATEAGNTIYF. CDR3 coding DNA: TGTGCCAGCGCGACAGAAGCTGGAAACACCATATATTTT.

This clone was observed a handful of times. The chain recombines TRBV5-1 with TRBJ1-3, with D unclear. This CDR3 is built from 13 residues. Germline values: CDR1 SGHRS, CDR2 YFSETQ. The V end was cut by 5 bases, the J end by 8 bases, with 14 bases between. CDR3: CASSPRTGDTIYF. The CDR3 nucleotides read TGCGCCAGCAGTCCTAGGACGGGAGACACCATATATTTT.

This chain joins TRBV29-1 and TRBJ1-5, with D possibly matching TRBD1 (6 bases). CDR1 and CDR2 from the germline V gene are SQVTM and ANQGSEA. The CDR3 totals 14 residues. V was cut by 2 bases and J by 1 base, with 9 bases left in between. The CDR3 coding sequence is TGCAGCGTTGAATGCGACAGGAGCAATCAGCCCCAGCATTTT. This translates into CSVECDRSNQPQHF.

The chain recombines TRBV27 with TRBJ1-5; D is possibly TRBD1 (5 bases). The germline V and J ends were trimmed by 6 bases and 1 base, with 10 bases remaining between them. From germline, CDR1 is MNHEY and CDR2 SMNVEV (reference sequence). This CDR3 is 14 amino acids long. The CDR3: CASSLRTSNQPQHF. CDR3 nucleotide sequence: TGTGCCAGCAGCCTCCGGACAAGCAATCAGCCCCAGCATTTT.

The chain joins TRBV3-1 (or the pseudogene TRBV3-2) to TRBJ1-6; D is possibly TRBD1 (5 bases). Deletions cut 2 bases from V and 8 bases from J, with 7 bases between. This CDR3 has 13 residues. The germline V gene encodes CDR1 LGHDT and CDR2 YNNKEL (reference sequence). CDR3 in amino acids: CASSQTRDSPLHF. CDR3 nucleotides: TGTGCCAGCAGCCAAACCAGGGATTCACCCCTCCACTTT.

The chain combines TRBV5-1 with TRBJ1-1; 7 bases are shared with TRBD1. The CDR3 runs to 12 residues. V lost 2 bases, J lost 9 bases, and 4 bases stayed unmatched. Germline CDR1 SGHRS, CDR2 YFSETQ. In nucleotides, the CDR3 is TGCGCCAGCAGCTTTGGACAGGCACAAGCTTTCTTT. This codes for CASSFGQAQAFF.

Regarding this clone: The same CDR3 also results from other DNA sequences found in this sample. The V and J genes are TRBV2 and TRBJ1-5, with D hard to call. The CDR3 covers 14 residues. Deletions cut 2 bases from V and 2 bases from J, with 7 bases between. CDR1 is SNHLY, CDR2 FYNNEI, per germline. CDR3: CASSEREGNQPQHF. The CDR3 nucleotides are TGTGCCAGCAGTGAAAGAGAGGGCAATCAGCCCCAGCATTTT.

This clone was observed a single time. The V and J genes are TRBV10-1 and TRBJ2-7, with a possible D match to TRBD1 (6 bases). V lost 0 bases and J 4 bases, leaving 16 bases between the germline ends. Germline V gene lookup returns CDR1 WNHNN and CDR2 SYGVQD (reference sequence). The CDR3 is 16 amino acids. CDR3 DNA sequence: TGCGCCAGCAGTGAGTCTGTCCGGACAGAAGAATACGAGCAGTACGTC. This translates into CASSESVRTEEYEQYV.

The chain recombines TRBV30 with TRBJ1-2; 9 bases agree with TRBD1. The CDR3 totals 14 residues. With 2 bases clipped from V and 7 bases from J, the junction kept 8 bases outside the gene matches. The V gene's germline CDR1 is GTSNPN and CDR2 SVGIG (reference sequence). DNA of the CDR3: TGTGCCTGGAGTACCGGGACAGGGTTTCGTGGCTACACCTTC. Protein sequence: CAWSTGTGFRGYTF.

This clone was recorded only once. The chain links TRBV6-5 to TRBJ1-1; 8 bases match TRBD1. In germline, CDR1 is MNHEY, CDR2 SVGAGI. The length of the CDR3 is 14 residues. V trimming: 6 bases; J trimming: 1 base; junction bases outside the gene matches: 4. The CDR3 DNA follows: TGTGCCAGCAGCATTGACAGGGGGAACACTGAAGCTTTCTTT. Translated, it gives CASSIDRGNTEAFF.

This rearrangement joins TRBV5-5 to TRBJ2-6, with D perhaps matching TRBD1 (6 bases). V gave up 1 base and J gave up 2 bases, with 10 bases separating them. CDR1 is SGHKS, CDR2 YYEKEE, per germline (reference sequence). This CDR3 comprises 16 residues. DNA of the CDR3: TGTGCCAGCAGCTTGAGACAGGAGCCTGGGGCCAACGTCCTGACTTTC. This codes for CASSLRQEPGANVLTF.

CDR3 DNA sequence: TGTGCCAGCAGCCATCCCCGGGGGTTCGGGACGCAGTACGTC. Translating gives CASSHPRGFGTQYV. The V gene is TRBV3-1 (or the pseudogene TRBV3-2), the J gene TRBJ2-7; weak D call: TRBD2 (6 bases). V was pared by 3 bases and J by 9 bases, with 18 bases between. Germline V lookup: CDR1 LGHDT, CDR2 YNNKEL (reference sequence). The CDR3 length is 14 residues.

The chain links TRBV7-7 to TRBJ2-2; a weak D match, TRBD2 (6 bases). The CDR3 spans 16 residues. Germline values: CDR1 SSHAT, CDR2 FNYEAQ (reference sequence). V lost 8 bases, J lost 1 base, and 17 bases lay in between. CDR3 coding DNA: TGTGCCAGCCGAAAAGAGGCGGGGCTGAACACCGGGGAGCTGTTTTTT. Its translation is CASRKEAGLNTGELFF.

J is TRBJ1-1 and V is TRBV11-2; D is perhaps TRBD1 (6 bases). Germline loops: CDR1 SGHAT, CDR2 FQNNGV. V was trimmed by 4 bases and J by 0 bases, leaving 12 bases between them. The CDR3 has 15 amino acids. The CDR3 DNA reads as TGTGCCAGCAGCTCGGGGGGCCCCATGAACACTGAAGCTTTCTTT. This translates into CASSSGGPMNTEAFF.